What follows are 27 T cell receptor beta chains derived from one specimen sequenced in a study of cytomegalovirus exposure and HLA in healthy donors. Use of 60 Vbeta and 13 Jbeta primers characterized the PCR. The method was immunoSEQ multiplex PCR; TCRdb's version includes in-frame clones alone and lacks a portion of them. The sample holds some 150,000 clones, roughly 60% seen once. Sequenced material: PBMCs. Source of these receptors: a man in his forties in good health and CMV-seronegative.

The chain links TRBV19 to TRBJ2-3; 9 nucleotides line up with TRBD1. In germline, CDR1 is LNHDA, CDR2 SQIVND (reference sequence). Trimming at V came to 7 bases and at J to 3 bases, leaving 5 bases not matched to a gene. The length of the CDR3 is 14 residues. The CDR3, as DNA: TGTGCCAGTACCTCGACAGGGGGTACAGATACGCAGTATTTT. It translates to CASTSTGGTDTQYF.

The gene calls are TRBV11-3 and TRBJ2-1; 14 bases match TRBD2. In germline, CDR1 is SGHNT, CDR2 YENEEA. The CDR3 sequence is 18 residues long. With 5 bases clipped from V and 6 bases from J, the junction kept 12 bases outside the gene matches. CDR3 sequence: CASSRGTSGSADRNEQFF. The CDR3 DNA is TGTGCCAGCAGCCGCGGGACTAGCGGGAGCGCGGACCGCAATGAGCAGTTCTTC.

The chain joins TRBV6-6 to TRBJ2-1, with D uncertain. The CDR3 covers 15 residues. V lost 0 bases and J lost 1, with 7 bases in between. Germline CDR1 and CDR2: MNHNY and SVGAGI (reference sequence). CDR3 in amino acids: CASSYSSPSYNEQFF. CDR3 bases: TGTGCCAGCAGTTACTCGTCCCCGTCCTACAATGAGCAGTTCTTC.

This clone was counted a single time. The chain employs TRBV7-2 and TRBJ2-3, with D possibly matching TRBD2 (5 bases). Germline V lookup: CDR1 SGHTA, CDR2 FQGNSA. Trimming took off 4 bases at V and 4 bases at J, with 12 bases between the two ends. This CDR3 contains 14 residues. This CDR3 is CASSSKGAPDTQYF. CDR3 bases: TGTGCCAGCAGCTCAAAGGGAGCCCCAGATACGCAGTATTTT.

J is TRBJ2-6 and V is TRBV30; 8 bases match TRBD1. This CDR3 has 19 residues. The germline V gene has CDR1 GTSNPN and CDR2 SVGIG (reference sequence). J was trimmed by 2 bases and V by 0 bases; bases with no gene match: 12. Here the CDR3 reads CAWSVRWDRRLTGANVLTF. CDR3 coding DNA: TGTGCCTGGAGTGTACGTTGGGACAGGCGCCTGACTGGGGCCAACGTCCTGACTTTC.

This clone was recorded a few times. In the same sample, other DNA sequences code for this CDR3. The V and J genes are TRBV18 and TRBJ1-5; 8 nucleotides match TRBD1. The CDR3 is 13 amino acids. CDR1 is KGHSH and CDR2 is LQKENI in the germline V gene. Losses at the gene ends were 3 bases for V and 5 bases for J; bases not matched to a gene: 0. The CDR3 region is CASSPTGDQPQHF. CDR3 in DNA: TGTGCCAGCTCACCGACAGGGGATCAGCCCCAGCATTTT.

This sequence joins TRBV6-1 and TRBJ2-1; a weak D match, TRBD2 (6 bases). Germline V gene sequence: CDR1 MNHNS, CDR2 SASEGT. The V end lost 8 bases, the J end lost 5 bases, and 13 bases lay between the germline ends. This CDR3 is 13 amino acids long. The CDR3 DNA sequence: TGTGCCAGCTCGACTAGTTCGAACAATGAGCAGTTCTTC. Its protein is CASSTSSNNEQFF.

CDR3 coding DNA: TGTGCCAGCAGTGCGCCCCCTCTAGCGGGAGTTTCAGATACGCAGTATTTT. Translating it yields CASSAPPLAGVSDTQYF. The chain is built from TRBV6-1 and TRBJ2-3; 10 bases align to TRBD2. V was pared by 4 bases and J by 4 bases, with 11 bases of the junction left unmatched. This CDR3 contains 17 residues. Germline V lookup: CDR1 MNHNS, CDR2 SASEGT.

This clone turned up a few times. This chain connects TRBV6-5 to TRBJ2-1; D may be TRBD2 (6 bases). The germline V and J ends were trimmed by 6 bases and 0 bases, with 12 bases remaining between them. Germline V CDR1 and CDR2: MNHEY, SVGAGI. This CDR3 comprises 15 residues. CDR3: CASSPGLSSYNEQFF. As DNA, the CDR3 is TGTGCCAGCAGCCCGGGACTCAGCTCCTACAATGAGCAGTTCTTC.

Concerning this clone: The junction shows a germline mismatch at one end, possibly a read error. V gene TRBV30 combines with J gene TRBJ2-7; no clear D. The CDR3 contains 11 residues. Germline-derived CDR1 and CDR2 are GTSNPN and SVGIG (reference sequence). CDR3 region: CVWSDTRGQYF. Here the CDR3 DNA reads TGTGTCTGGAGTGACACCCGAGGGCAGTACTTC.

The rearrangement links TRBV6-1 to TRBJ2-7, with unresolved D. This CDR3 has 11 amino acids. The germline V gene has CDR1 MNHNS and CDR2 SASEGT. The V end was cut by 6 bases, the J end by 9 bases, with 12 bases between. In nucleotides, the CDR3 is TGTGCCAGCAGAGCAACTACCGCGCAGTACTTC. This translates into CASRATTAQYF.

In its sample, this clone was seen a few times. The CDR3 DNA reads TGTGCCAGCAGCTTAGATGAGGTCGGAACTCGGAGTGATGAAAAACTGTTTTTT. Translating it yields CASSLDEVGTRSDEKLFF. The chain recombines TRBV11-2 with TRBJ1-4, with unresolved D. The CDR3 contains 18 residues. Looked up from germline, CDR1 is SGHAT and CDR2 is FQNNGV. V gave up 0 bases and J gave up 6 bases, with 20 bases separating them.

V is TRBV5-1 and J is TRBJ1-6, with 10 bases lining up with TRBD1. CDR1 is SGHRS and CDR2 is YFSETQ in the germline V gene. This CDR3 is 15 amino acids long. With V trimmed by 5 bases and J by 5 bases, 4 bases remained unmatched. The CDR3 bases are TGCGCCAGCAGTCCCGGGACAGGGGATAATTCACCCCTCCACTTT. It specifies CASSPGTGDNSPLHF. Full variable domain (remainder filled in from reference TRBV5-1 and TRBJ1-6): KAGVTQTPRYLIKTRGQQVTLSCSPISGHRSVSWYQQTPGQGLQFLFEYFSETQRNKGNFPGRFSGRQFSNSRSEMNVSTLELGDSALYLCASSPGTGDNSPLHFGNGTRLTVT.

The chain combines TRBV7-9 with TRBJ2-7; 7 bases map to TRBD1. The germline V gene has CDR1 SEHNR and CDR2 FQNEAQ (reference sequence). V lost 1 base, J lost 2 bases, and 5 bases stayed unmatched. This CDR3 spans 15 amino acids. CDR3 sequence: CASSLVGGLTYEQYF. CDR3 coding DNA: TGTGCCAGCAGCTTAGTAGGGGGCTTAACCTACGAGCAGTACTTC. The variable domain in full, completed from reference TRBV7-9 and TRBJ2-7, reads DTGVSQNPRHKITKRGQNVTFRCDPISEHNRLYWYRQTLGQGPEFLTYFQNEAQLEKSRLLSDRFSAERPKGSFSTLEIQRTEQGDSAMYLCASSLVGGLTYEQYFGPGTRLTVT.

The chain links TRBV7-2 to TRBJ1-1; D gene uncertain. The V end was cut by 1 base, the J end by 6 bases, with 9 bases between. The CDR3 loop spans 13 amino acids. CDR1 SGHTA and CDR2 FQGNSA come from the germline V gene. The CDR3, as DNA: TGTGCCAGCAGCTTAGGTCTCGTCGCTGAAGCTTTCTTT. It encodes CASSLGLVAEAFF.

V usage is TRBV6-1 and J usage is TRBJ2-5; D ambiguous. CDR1 and CDR2 (germline): MNHNS, SASEGT. V lost 8 bases and J 0 bases, leaving 13 bases between the germline ends. CDR3 length: 14 amino acids. The CDR3 reads CASYGGVYQETQYF. For the CDR3, the DNA is TGTGCCAGCTATGGCGGCGTGTACCAAGAGACCCAGTACTTC.

This clone was found a few times. V is TRBV9 and J is TRBJ2-5, with D perhaps matching TRBD1 (5 bases). Trimming shortened V by 0 bases and J by 1 base, and 7 bases separated the two germline ends. Germline CDR1 reads SGDLS; CDR2 reads YYNGEE. There are 14 residues in the CDR3. The CDR3 protein is CASSVETGQETQYF. CDR3 nucleotides: TGTGCCAGCAGCGTAGAAACAGGCCAAGAGACCCAGTACTTC.

The chain uses TRBV6-5 and TRBJ2-1; a possible D gene is TRBD2 (5 bases). In germline, CDR1 is MNHEY, CDR2 SVGAGI. V was trimmed by 5 bases and J by 2 bases, leaving 13 bases between them. The CDR3 has 15 residues. CDR3 sequence: CASSLRDVAYNEQFF. The CDR3 DNA reads as TGTGCCAGCAGTCTCCGGGATGTGGCCTACAATGAGCAGTTCTTC.

This chain links TRBV4-1 with TRBJ2-1; 11 bases line up with TRBD2. This CDR3 region has 17 residues. Germline CDR1 reads MGHRA; CDR2 reads YSYEKL. V was clipped by 0 bases and J by 6 bases; unmatched bases: 7. CDR3 nucleotides: TGCGCCAGCAGCCAAGACGGCGGTAGCGGGAGGGCCAATGAGCAGTTCTTC. This gives the protein CASSQDGGSGRANEQFF.

This clone was seen ten or more times. This rearrangement joins TRBV20-1 to TRBJ1-6, with D unclear. Trimming stripped 5 bases from V and 13 bases from J, with 12 bases between. This CDR3 comprises 11 residues. Germline CDR1 and CDR2: DFQATT and SNEGSKA (reference sequence). The CDR3 is CSASSESPLHF. The CDR3 DNA reads TGCAGTGCTTCCAGCGAATCGCCCCTCCACTTT.

This clone was recorded a few times. The chain is built from TRBV7-2 and TRBJ1-2, with 10 bases fitting TRBD1. V shed 2 bases, J shed 8 bases, and the junction held 14 bases outside the gene matches. Germline V CDR1 and CDR2: SGHTA, FQGNSA. The CDR3 extends over 17 amino acids. The CDR3 bases are TGTGCCAGCAGCTTAAGGTCCGGGGACAGGGGACCTTGGGGCTACACCTTC. Its translation: CASSLRSGDRGPWGYTF.

V usage is TRBV5-4 and J usage is TRBJ2-7, with D perhaps TRBD2 (5 bases). With 5 bases removed from V and 4 bases from J, the gap between germline ends came to 16 bases. CDR1 and CDR2 (germline): SGHNT, YYREEE (reference sequence). The CDR3 loop spans 14 amino acids. Here the CDR3 DNA reads TGTGCCAGCAGAAGGTCGGGATCAATATACGAGCAGTACTTC. This encodes CASRRSGSIYEQYF.

J is TRBJ2-1 and V is TRBV25-1; weak D call: TRBD2 (5 bases). The V gene's germline CDR1 is MGHDK and CDR2 SYGVNS. V lost 6 bases, J lost 5 bases, and 23 bases lay in between. The CDR3 contains 17 residues. The CDR3 DNA reads as TGTGCCAGCAGCGAACAAAGCGGCGGGTTGGGGAACAATGAGCAGTTCTTC. It specifies CASSEQSGGLGNNEQFF. Full variable domain (outside the CDR3, taken from reference TRBV25-1 and TRBJ2-1): EADIYQTPRYLVIGTGKKITLECSQTMGHDKMYWYQQDPGMELHLIHYSYGVNSTEKGDLSSESTVSRIRTEHFPLTLESARPSHTSQYLCASSEQSGGLGNNEQFFGPGTRLTVL.

This chain uses TRBV4-1 with TRBJ2-6, with D uncertain. Germline V gives CDR1 MGHRA, CDR2 YSYEKL. The CDR3 totals 16 residues. The V and J ends lost 3 bases and 1 base respectively, with 10 bases between them. This CDR3 is CASSHATVSGANVLTF. For the CDR3, the DNA is TGCGCCAGCAGCCACGCCACAGTGTCTGGGGCCAACGTCCTGACTTTC.

This clone was seen a handful of times. J is TRBJ2-7 and V is TRBV2; 7 bases map to TRBD2. V lost 4 bases and J lost 7; bases outside the gene matches: 7. The CDR3 length is 13 residues. Germline loops: CDR1 SNHLY, CDR2 FYNNEI. In DNA, the CDR3 is TGTGCCAGCAGTGTTGGCGGGAGACGAGAGCAGTACTTC. This translates into CASSVGGRREQYF.

This clone was seen more than once but under ten times. The J gene is TRBJ2-5, the V gene TRBV6-5; D may be TRBD2 (6 bases). Trimming took 3 bases from V and 1 from J, leaving 15 bases between them. CDR1 is MNHEY, CDR2 SVGAGI, per germline. The length of the CDR3 is 16 residues. The CDR3 bases are TGTGCCAGCAGTTATGATGGGTCGGGGGTCCAAGAGACCCAGTACTTC. As protein: CASSYDGSGVQETQYF.

This rearrangement joins TRBV20-1 to TRBJ2-1; TRBD2 agrees at 12 bases. CDR1 and CDR2 from the germline V gene are DFQATT and SNEGSKA (reference sequence). The CDR3 has 11 amino acids. CDR3 protein: CTSGGAHEQFF. The CDR3 nucleotides are TGCACTAGCGGGGGGGCCCATGAGCAGTTCTTC.